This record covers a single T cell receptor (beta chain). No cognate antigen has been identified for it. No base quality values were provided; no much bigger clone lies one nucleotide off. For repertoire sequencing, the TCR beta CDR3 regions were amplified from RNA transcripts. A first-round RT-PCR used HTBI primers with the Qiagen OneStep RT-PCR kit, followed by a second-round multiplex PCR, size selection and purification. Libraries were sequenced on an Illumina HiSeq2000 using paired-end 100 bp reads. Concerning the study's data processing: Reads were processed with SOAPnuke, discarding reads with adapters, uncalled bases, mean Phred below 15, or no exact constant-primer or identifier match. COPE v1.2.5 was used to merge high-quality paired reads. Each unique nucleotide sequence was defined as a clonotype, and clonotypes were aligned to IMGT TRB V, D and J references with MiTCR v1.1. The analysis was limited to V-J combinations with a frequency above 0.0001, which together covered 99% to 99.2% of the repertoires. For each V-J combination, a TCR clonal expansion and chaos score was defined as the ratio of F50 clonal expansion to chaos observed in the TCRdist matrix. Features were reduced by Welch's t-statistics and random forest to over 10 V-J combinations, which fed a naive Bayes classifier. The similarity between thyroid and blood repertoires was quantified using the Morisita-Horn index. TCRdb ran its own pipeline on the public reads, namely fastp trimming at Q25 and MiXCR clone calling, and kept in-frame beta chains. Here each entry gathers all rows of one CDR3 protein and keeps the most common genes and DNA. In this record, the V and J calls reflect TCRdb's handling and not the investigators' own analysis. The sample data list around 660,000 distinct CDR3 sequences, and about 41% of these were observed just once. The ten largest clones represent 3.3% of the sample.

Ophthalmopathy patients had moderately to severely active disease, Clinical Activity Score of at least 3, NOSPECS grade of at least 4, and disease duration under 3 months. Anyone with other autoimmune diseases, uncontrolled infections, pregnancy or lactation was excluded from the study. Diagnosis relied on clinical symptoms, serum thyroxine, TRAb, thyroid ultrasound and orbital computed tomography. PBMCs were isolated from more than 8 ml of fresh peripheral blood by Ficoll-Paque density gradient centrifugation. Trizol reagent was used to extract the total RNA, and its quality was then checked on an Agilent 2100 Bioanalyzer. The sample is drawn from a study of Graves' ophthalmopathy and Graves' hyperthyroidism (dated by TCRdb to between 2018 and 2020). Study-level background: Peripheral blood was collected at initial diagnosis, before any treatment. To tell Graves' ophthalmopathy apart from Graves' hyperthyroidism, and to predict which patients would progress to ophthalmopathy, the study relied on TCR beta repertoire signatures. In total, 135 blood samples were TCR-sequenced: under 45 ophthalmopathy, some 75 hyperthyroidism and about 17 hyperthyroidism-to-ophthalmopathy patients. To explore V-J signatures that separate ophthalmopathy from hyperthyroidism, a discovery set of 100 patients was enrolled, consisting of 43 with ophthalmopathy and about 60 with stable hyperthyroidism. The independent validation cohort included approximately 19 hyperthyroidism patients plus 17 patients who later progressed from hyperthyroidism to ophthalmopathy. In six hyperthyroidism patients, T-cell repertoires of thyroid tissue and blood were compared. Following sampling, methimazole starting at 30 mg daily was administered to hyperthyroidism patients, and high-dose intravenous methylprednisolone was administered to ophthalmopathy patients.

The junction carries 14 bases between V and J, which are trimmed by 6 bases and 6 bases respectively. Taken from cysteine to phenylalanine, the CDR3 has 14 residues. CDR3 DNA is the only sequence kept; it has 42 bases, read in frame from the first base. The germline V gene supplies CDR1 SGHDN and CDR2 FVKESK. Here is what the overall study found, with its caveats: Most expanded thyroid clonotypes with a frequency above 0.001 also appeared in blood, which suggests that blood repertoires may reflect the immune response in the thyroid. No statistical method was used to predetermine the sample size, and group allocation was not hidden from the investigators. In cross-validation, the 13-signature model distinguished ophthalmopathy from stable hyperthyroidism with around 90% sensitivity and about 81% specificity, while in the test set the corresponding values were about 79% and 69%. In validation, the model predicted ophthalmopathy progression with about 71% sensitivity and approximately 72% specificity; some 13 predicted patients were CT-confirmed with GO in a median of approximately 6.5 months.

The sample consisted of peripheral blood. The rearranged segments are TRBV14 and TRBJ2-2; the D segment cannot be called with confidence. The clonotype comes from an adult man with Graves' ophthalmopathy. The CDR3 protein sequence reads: CASSPADGAGELFF. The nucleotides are TGTGCCAGCAGTCCCGCCGATGGGGCCGGGGAGCTGTTTTTT.